This T cell receptor beta chain was obtained from a study of patients and donors after allogeneic stem cell transplantation. Per germline, CDR1 SGHRS and CDR2 YFSETQ. Trimming took 0 bases from V and 0 from J, leaving 7 bases between them. CDR3 length equals 14 residues. TCRdb analysed the RT-PCR reads with MiXCR anew, one entry per CDR3 protein. This sample has 410,000 or so distinct CDR3 sequences, with roughly 16% found just once. Sequenced: blood, either unsorted or a sorted T cell fraction (not recorded which). The TCR sequence derives from a human donor who was either an allogeneic HSCT recipient or a stem cell or donor lymphocyte infusion donor (not recorded which). It is not recorded whose cells these are; they may come from a transplant donor. The J gene is TRBJ2-7, the V gene TRBV5-1; no clear D. CDR3 region: CASSLASRSYEQYF. The CDR3 coding sequence is TGCGCCAGCAGCTTGGCCTCACGCTCCTACGAGCAGTACTTC. The variable domain in full, completed from reference TRBV5-1 and TRBJ2-7, reads KAGVTQTPRYLIKTRGQQVTLSCSPISGHRSVSWYQQTPGQGLQFLFEYFSETQRNKGNFPGRFSGRQFSNSRSEMNVSTLELGDSALYLCASSLASRSYEQYFGPGTRLTVT.